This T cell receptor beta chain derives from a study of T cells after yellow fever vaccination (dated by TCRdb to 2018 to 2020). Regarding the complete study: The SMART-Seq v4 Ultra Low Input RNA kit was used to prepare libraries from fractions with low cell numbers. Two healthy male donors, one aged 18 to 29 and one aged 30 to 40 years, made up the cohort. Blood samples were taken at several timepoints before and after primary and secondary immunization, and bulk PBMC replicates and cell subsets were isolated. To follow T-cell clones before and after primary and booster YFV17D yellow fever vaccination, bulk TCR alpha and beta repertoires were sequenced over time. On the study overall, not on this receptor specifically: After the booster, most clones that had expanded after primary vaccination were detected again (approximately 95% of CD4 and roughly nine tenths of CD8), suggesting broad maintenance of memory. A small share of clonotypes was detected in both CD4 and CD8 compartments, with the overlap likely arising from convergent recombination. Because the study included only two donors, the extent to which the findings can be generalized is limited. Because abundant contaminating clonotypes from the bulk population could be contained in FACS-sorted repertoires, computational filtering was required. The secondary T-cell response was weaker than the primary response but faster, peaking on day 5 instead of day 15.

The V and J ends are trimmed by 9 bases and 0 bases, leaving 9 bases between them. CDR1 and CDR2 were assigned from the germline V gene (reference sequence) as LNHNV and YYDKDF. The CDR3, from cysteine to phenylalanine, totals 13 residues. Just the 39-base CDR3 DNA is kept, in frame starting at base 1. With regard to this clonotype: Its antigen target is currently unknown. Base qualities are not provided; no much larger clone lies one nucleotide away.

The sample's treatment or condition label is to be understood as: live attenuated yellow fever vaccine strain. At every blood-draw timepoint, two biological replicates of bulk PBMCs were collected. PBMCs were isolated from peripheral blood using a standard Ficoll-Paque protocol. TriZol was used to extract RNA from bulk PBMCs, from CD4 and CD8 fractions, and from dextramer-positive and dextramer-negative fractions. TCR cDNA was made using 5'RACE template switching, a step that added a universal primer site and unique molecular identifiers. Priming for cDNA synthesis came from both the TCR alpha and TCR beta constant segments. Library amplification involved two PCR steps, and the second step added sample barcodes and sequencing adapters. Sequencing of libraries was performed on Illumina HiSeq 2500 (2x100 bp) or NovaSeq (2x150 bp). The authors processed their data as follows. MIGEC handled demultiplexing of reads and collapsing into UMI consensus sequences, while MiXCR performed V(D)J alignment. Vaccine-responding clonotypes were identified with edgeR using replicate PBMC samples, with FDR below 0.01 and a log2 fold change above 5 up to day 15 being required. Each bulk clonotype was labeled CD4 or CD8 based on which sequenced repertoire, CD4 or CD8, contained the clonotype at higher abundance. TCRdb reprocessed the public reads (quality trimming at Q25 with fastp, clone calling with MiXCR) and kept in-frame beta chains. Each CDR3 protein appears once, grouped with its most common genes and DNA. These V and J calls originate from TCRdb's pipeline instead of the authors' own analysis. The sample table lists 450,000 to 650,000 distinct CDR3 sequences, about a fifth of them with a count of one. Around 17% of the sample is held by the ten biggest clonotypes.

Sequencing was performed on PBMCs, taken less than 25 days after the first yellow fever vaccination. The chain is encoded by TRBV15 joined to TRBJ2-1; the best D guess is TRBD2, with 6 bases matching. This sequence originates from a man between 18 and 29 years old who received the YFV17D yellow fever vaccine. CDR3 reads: CATRGYSYNEQFF. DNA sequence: TGTGCCACTCGGGGGTACTCCTACAATGAGCAGTTCTTC.